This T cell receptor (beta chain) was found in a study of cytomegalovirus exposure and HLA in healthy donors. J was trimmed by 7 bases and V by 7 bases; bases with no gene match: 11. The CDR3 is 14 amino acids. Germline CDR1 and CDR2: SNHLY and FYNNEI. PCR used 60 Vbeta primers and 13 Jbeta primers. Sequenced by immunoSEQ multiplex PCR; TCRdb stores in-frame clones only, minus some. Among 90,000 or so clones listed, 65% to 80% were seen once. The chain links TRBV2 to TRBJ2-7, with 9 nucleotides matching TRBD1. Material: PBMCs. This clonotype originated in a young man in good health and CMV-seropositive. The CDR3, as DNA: TGTGCCAGCACCCAAGTGGGACAGGGTGGGGAGCAGTACTTC. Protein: CASTQVGQGGEQYF.